A selection of T cell receptor beta chains follows, all from one sample in a study of T cells after yellow fever vaccination. Each CDR3 protein gets one entry after TCRdb re-called the 5' RACE reads with MiXCR. This table holds some 600,000 distinct CDR3 sequences, about a sixth found once. Specimen: PBMCs, collected less than 6 days after the first yellow fever vaccination. The source of these receptors is a man younger than 35 who received the YFV17D yellow fever vaccine. CDR3s include the opening cysteine and the closing phenylalanine or tryptophan. The D gene is left open where the match is weak. The size field is filled for only some rows; it gives once, few, many or a size class.

.	TRBV6-5	TRBJ2-2	.	TGTGCCAGCAGTTACTTTCCTACGGACACCGGGGAGCTGTTTTTT	CASSYFPTDTGELFF
few	TRBV4-1	TRBJ2-1	.	TGCGCCAGCAGCCAAGATATGCAGACCCTCTCTTACTTAAGCTCCTACAATGAGCAGTTCTTC	CASSQDMQTLSYLSSYNEQFF
few	TRBV6-1	TRBJ1-2	.	TGTGCCAGCGGAACTAACTATGGCTACACCTTC	CASGTNYGYTF
.	TRBV4-3	TRBJ2-1	.	TGCGCCAGCAGCCAAGAAAGCGGGACAGCCCAGCTGGGTGAGCAGTTCTTC	CASSQESGTAQLGEQFF
few	TRBV15	TRBJ2-2	.	TGTGCCACCAGCTCAGGCGGGCTCGACACCGGGGAGCTGTTTTTT	CATSSGGLDTGELFF
few	TRBV6-5	TRBJ2-2	TRBD1	TGTGCCAGCAGTTTACAGGGGGCCCAGGCCGGGGAGCTGTTTTTT	CASSLQGAQAGELFF
many	TRBV10-3	TRBJ1-1	.	TGTGCCACCACCCCGGCAGGGTCTCCTGAAGCTTTCTTT	CATTPAGSPEAFF
.	TRBV6-1	TRBJ2-3	.	TGTGCCAGCAGTGAACGCGCCAGGGGGGCCACAGATACGCAGTATTTT	CASSERARGATDTQYF
many	TRBV4-3	TRBJ2-7	.	TGCGCCAGCAGCCATGGGCGGGGAACTACCTACGAGCAGTACTTC	CASSHGRGTTYEQYF
.	TRBV7-6	TRBJ2-3	TRBD2	TGTGCCAGCAGCTTGGGGGCTACTAGCGGGTGGGGAGATACGCAGTATTTT	CASSLGATSGWGDTQYF
few	TRBV6-1	TRBJ2-7	TRBD2	TGTGCCAGCAGTCCCCTACTAGCGGGGTTGGACGAGCAGTACTTC	CASSPLLAGLDEQYF
.	TRBV7-2	TRBJ2-2	.	TGTGCCAGCACCCTACTGCCGGGGCCGGGCTCCGGGGAGCTGTTTTTT	CASTLLPGPGSGELFF
many	TRBV12-3/TRBV12-4	TRBJ2-2	TRBD1	TGTGCCAGCAGCACCGGACAGGGGAACACCGGGGAGCTGTTTTTT	CASSTGQGNTGELFF
many	TRBV29-1	TRBJ2-5	.	TGCAGCGTCGGAGGGGTGACCCAGTACTTC	CSVGGVTQYF
.	TRBV5-1	TRBJ2-3	.	TGCGCCAGCAAGGCAACCGGGACACCTGGGGCAGATACGCAGTATTTT	CASKATGTPGADTQYF
few	TRBV5-1	TRBJ1-6	.	TGCGCCAGCAGCCAAGCCGACCCAGGCTTCGGTTCACCCCTCCACTTT	CASSQADPGFGSPLHF
.	TRBV2	TRBJ2-1	.	TGTGCCACACAGAAAAAAGACCTTGAGCAGTTCTTC	CATQKKDLEQFF
.	TRBV5-1	TRBJ1-1	TRBD1	TGCGCCAGCAGCTTTGGTTCCGGGACAGGGGGGGTTGAAGCTTTCTTT	CASSFGSGTGGVEAFF
.	TRBV30	TRBJ1-6	.	TGTGCCTGGAGTGTACACTCACCCCTCCACTTT	CAWSVHSPLHF
.	TRBV7-2	TRBJ1-1	.	TGTGCCAGCACTCGATCCCGGGTCTTGAACACTGAAGCTTTCTTT	CASTRSRVLNTEAFF
few	TRBV28	TRBJ1-2	TRBD1	TGTGCCACCAAAAAGGGACAGAACTATGGCTACACCTTC	CATKKGQNYGYTF
once	TRBV7-2	TRBJ2-7	.	TGTGCCAGCAGCTACCAGGGTCGCGAGCAGTACTTC	CASSYQGREQYF
many	TRBV7-3	TRBJ2-3	TRBD2	TGTGCCAGCAGCCCCCGTACTAGCGGGACAGATACGCAGTATTTT	CASSPRTSGTDTQYF
.	TRBV2	TRBJ1-6	.	TGTGCCAGCAGTGATGTCGCCGGGCGTTCACCCCACCACTTT	CASSDVAGRSPHHF
.	TRBV4-1	TRBJ2-7	TRBD1	TGCGCCAGCAGCCAAGGGACAGGGCCCACCCCCTACGAGCAGTACTTC	CASSQGTGPTPYEQYF
.	TRBV12-3/TRBV12-4	TRBJ2-5	.	TGTGCCAGCACACGGGACGGGCAAAAGACCCAGTACTTC	CASTRDGQKTQYF
.	TRBV6-2/TRBV6-3	TRBJ1-2	TRBD1	TGTGCCAGCGTGGACAGGGAGAATGGTTATGGCTACACCTTC	CASVDRENGYGYTF
few	TRBV18	TRBJ1-1	.	TGTGCCAGCTCACCATTCAATCCCCGAGTTATGAACACTGAAGCTTTCTTT	CASSPFNPRVMNTEAFF
.	TRBV5-1	TRBJ1-2	.	TGCGCCAGCAGCTTGGAGGGTGCCTATGGCTACACCTTC	CASSLEGAYGYTF
.	TRBV7-2	TRBJ2-3	TRBD2	TGTGCCAGCAGCTTAGCCCCAGCGGGGGGGCTCTCCACTAGCACAGATACGCAGTATTTT	CASSLAPAGGLSTSTDTQYF
few	TRBV28	TRBJ2-1	.	TGTGCCAGCAGTTTCGGGGGCAGCAACAATGAGCAGTTCTTC	CASSFGGSNNEQFF
few	TRBV5-6	TRBJ2-6	.	TGTGCCAGCAGCTTGTGGCGGATCTCTGGGGCCAACGTCCTGACTTTC	CASSLWRISGANVLTF
few	TRBV7-3	TRBJ2-7	TRBD2	TGTGCCAGCAGCTTATCAGCGGGGGGCCCCTACGAGCAGTACTTC	CASSLSAGGPYEQYF
.	TRBV4-1	TRBJ2-3	.	TGCGCCAGCAGCCAAGAGGGCAGAATTAGCACAGATACGCAGTATTTT	CASSQEGRISTDTQYF
few	TRBV7-3	TRBJ2-3	.	TGTGCCAGCAGCTTGAACGGTGCCACAGATACGCAGTATTTT	CASSLNGATDTQYF
.	TRBV24-1	TRBJ2-5	.	TGTGCCACCAGTGATCCGGTCAAAAATCGACAAGAGACCCAGTACTTC	CATSDPVKNRQETQYF
few	TRBV27	TRBJ1-1	.	TGTGCCAGCACCATCCGATGGGGGGGAGAAGCTTTCTTT	CASTIRWGGEAFF
.	TRBV9	TRBJ2-3	.	TGTGCCAGCAGCGTAAACGCGGATAGCACAGATACGCAGTATTTT	CASSVNADSTDTQYF
.	TRBV12-3/TRBV12-4	TRBJ1-2	.	TGTGCCAGCAGCCCTTGGACGGGAGAGGCCAAGACGGGCTACACCTTC	CASSPWTGEAKTGYTF
few	TRBV4-2	TRBJ1-5	TRBD1	TGTGCCAGCAGCCGGAAAACAGGGGTAAGCAATCAGCCCCAGCATTTT	CASSRKTGVSNQPQHF
.	TRBV2	TRBJ2-3	TRBD2	TGTGCCAGGGGGACTAGCGGGGGAGGAGATACGCAGTATTTT	CARGTSGGGDTQYF
.	TRBV7-2	TRBJ1-6	.	TGTGCCAGCAGCCTGATAGGGTCTCATTCACCCCTCCACTTT	CASSLIGSHSPLHF
.	TRBV10-3	TRBJ1-1	.	TGTGCCATCAGTACCGACGCGAACACTGAAGCTTTCTTT	CAISTDANTEAFF
.	TRBV20-1	TRBJ2-4	.	TGCAGTGCTAGAGATTTCTCAAACATTCAGTACTTC	CSARDFSNIQYF
.	TRBV5-1	TRBJ2-1	.	TGCGCCAGCACGCCTCGGGGAGACGGACATTACAATGAGCAGTTCTTC	CASTPRGDGHYNEQFF
.	TRBV20-1	TRBJ2-5	.	TGCAGTGCCTTCTGGGGGGCCAAAGAGACCCAGTACTTC	CSAFWGAKETQYF
.	TRBV4-1	TRBJ1-1	TRBD1	TGCGCCAGCAGCCAGCCCGGCAGGGGGGCTGGTACTGAAGCTTTCTTT	CASSQPGRGAGTEAFF
.	TRBV4-3	TRBJ2-3	TRBD2	TGCGCCAGCAGCCTCACTCTGGGGACTAGAGATACGCAGTATTTT	CASSLTLGTRDTQYF
many	TRBV5-1	TRBJ2-3	.	TGCGCCAGCAGCGCCGACAGCGCCGGAGATACGCAGTATTTT	CASSADSAGDTQYF
.	TRBV18	TRBJ2-3	.	TGTGCCAGCCACGATTCTGTAGGCACAGATACGCAGTATTTT	CASHDSVGTDTQYF
many	TRBV7-2	TRBJ1-1	.	TGTGCCAGCAGCTTACAGGGTTTGACTGAAGCTTTCTTT	CASSLQGLTEAFF
.	TRBV20-1	TRBJ2-7	.	TGCAGTGCCCCAGGGTCAGGGACGCGAAACGAGCAGTACTTC	CSAPGSGTRNEQYF
once	TRBV18	TRBJ2-5	.	TGTGCCAGCTCCTACGCTGGGGGTGATGTTGAGACCCAGTACTTC	CASSYAGGDVETQYF
few	TRBV5-5	TRBJ1-5	TRBD1	TGTGCCAGCAGCTTGGGAGGGACAGGGGGACATCAGCCCCAGCATTTT	CASSLGGTGGHQPQHF
.	TRBV7-9	TRBJ2-1	.	TGTGCCAGCTCCTTGGGTGTAGGGTTGGGCTACAATGAGCAGTTCTTC	CASSLGVGLGYNEQFF
.	TRBV5-1	TRBJ2-1	.	TGCGCCAGCAGCGACGTGACGGGAAGCTCCTACAATGAGCAGTTCTTC	CASSDVTGSSYNEQFF
.	TRBV11-2	TRBJ2-3	.	TGTGCCAGCAGCCTTTCTTCTAGGGATACGCAGTATTTT	CASSLSSRDTQYF
few	TRBV4-1	TRBJ1-1	.	TGCGCCAGCAGCCATCCCGCCAACACTGAAGCTTTCTTT	CASSHPANTEAFF
.	TRBV9	TRBJ2-4	.	TGTGCCAGCGGGGCAGGAGACAAAAACATTCAGTACTTC	CASGAGDKNIQYF